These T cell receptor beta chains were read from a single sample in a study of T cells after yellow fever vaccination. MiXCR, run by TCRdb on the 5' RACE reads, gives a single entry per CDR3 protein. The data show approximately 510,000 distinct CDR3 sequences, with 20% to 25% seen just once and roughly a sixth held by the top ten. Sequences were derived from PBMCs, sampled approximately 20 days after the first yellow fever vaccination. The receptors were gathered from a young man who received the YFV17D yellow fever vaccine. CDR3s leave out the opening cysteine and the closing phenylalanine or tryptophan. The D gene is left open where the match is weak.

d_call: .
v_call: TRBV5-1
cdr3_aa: ASSLVTTASDTQY

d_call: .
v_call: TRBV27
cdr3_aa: ASSTGQSGKLF

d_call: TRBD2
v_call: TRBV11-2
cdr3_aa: ASSSAASGGAGTQY

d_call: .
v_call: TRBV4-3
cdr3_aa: ASSQDVQGTNSPLH

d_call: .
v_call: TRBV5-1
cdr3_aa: ASSFWGPNNSPLH

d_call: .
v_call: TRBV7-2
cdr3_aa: ASSLGQGDVYGYT

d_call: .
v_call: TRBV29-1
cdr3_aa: SVERPGSQETQY

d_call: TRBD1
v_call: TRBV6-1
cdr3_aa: ASRTGTSSYEQY

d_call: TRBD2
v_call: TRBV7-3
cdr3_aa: ASSLTSGGNTDTQY

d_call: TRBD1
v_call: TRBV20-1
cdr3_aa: SARMPGTGTPDTQY

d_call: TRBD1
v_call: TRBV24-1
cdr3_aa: ATSDPGTDGNTEAF

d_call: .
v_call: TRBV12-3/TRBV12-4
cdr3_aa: ASSLTVPNNQPQH

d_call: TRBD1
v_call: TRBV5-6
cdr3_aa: ASSPRGRISPLH

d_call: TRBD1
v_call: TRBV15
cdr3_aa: ATSRRDRASEAF

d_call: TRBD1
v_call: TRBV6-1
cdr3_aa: ASSRPTGGGYTGELF

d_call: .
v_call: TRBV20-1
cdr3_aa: SARDSTRGELF

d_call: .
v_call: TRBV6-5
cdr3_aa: ASSYDRGSAGGSTDTQY

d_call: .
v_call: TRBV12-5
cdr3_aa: ASAPRRENEQF

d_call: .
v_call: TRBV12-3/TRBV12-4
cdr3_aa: ASTTGYQETQY

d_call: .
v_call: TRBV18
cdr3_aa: ASSHGGGGYEQY

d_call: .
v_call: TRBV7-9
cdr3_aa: ASSSKTAGWDEQF

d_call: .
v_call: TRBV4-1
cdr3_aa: ASSQEQLRILATGELF

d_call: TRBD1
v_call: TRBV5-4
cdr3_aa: ASSSGQGPGQEAF

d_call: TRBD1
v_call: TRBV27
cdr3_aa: ASSVTGGHSIQY

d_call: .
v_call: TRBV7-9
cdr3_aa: ASSLVVAEAF

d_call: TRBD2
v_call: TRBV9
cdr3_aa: ASSVQAGVNNEQF